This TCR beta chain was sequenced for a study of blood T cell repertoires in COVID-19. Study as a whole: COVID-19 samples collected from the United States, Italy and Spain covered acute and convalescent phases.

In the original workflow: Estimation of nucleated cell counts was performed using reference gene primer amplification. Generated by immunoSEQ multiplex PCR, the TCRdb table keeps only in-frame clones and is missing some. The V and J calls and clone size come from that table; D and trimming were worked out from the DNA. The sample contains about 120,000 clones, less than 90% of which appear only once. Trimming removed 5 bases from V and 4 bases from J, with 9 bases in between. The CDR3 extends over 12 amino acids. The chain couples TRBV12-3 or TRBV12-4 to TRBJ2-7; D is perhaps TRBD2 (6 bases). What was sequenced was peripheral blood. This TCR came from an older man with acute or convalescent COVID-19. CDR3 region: CASSVGLYEQYF. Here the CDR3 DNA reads TGTGCCAGCAGTGTCGGACTATACGAGCAGTACTTC.